This T cell receptor beta chain was profiled in a study of T-cell reconstitution after alpha-beta-depleted transplantation in children. Unique molecular identifiers featured in how the TCRbeta library was prepared. MiXCR, applied by TCRdb to the PCR reads, yields one record per CDR3 protein. The data contain about 420,000 distinct CDR3 sequences, about 16% of them singletons. Many counts were recorded for this clonotype. The antigen is not known. General observations from the study: The study traced high day-60 TCRbeta diversity in some patients to surviving recipient T cells and thymic progenitors. After transplant, at about two months, alpha-beta T cells were reportedly derived from several hundred expanded graft clones. T-cell counts and diversity at one year following transplant were attributed mainly to newly produced T cells.

Trimming took off 4 bases at V and 9 bases at J, with 13 bases between the two ends. The germline V gene encodes CDR1 DFQATT and CDR2 SNEGSKA (reference sequence). The CDR3 runs 12 residues. This clonotype originated in a boy less than two years old who had a stem cell transplant for Wiskott-Aldrich syndrome, so the T cells may come from the graft donor. Here the sequenced sample was PBMCs, mostly from graft donor cells, taken 360 days after TCRalphabeta/CD19-depleted stem cell transplant. The V gene is TRBV20-1, the J gene TRBJ2-1; D might be TRBD2 (5 bases). CDR3 coding DNA: TGCAGTGCTATTTGGATGGGAGTTGAGCAGTTCTTC. This translates into CSAIWMGVEQFF.